What follows are 27 T cell receptor beta chains derived from one specimen sequenced in a study of identical twins. TCRdb independently ran MiXCR on the 5' RACE reads; one entry per CDR3 protein. The sample holds 1.5 million to 2 million distinct CDR3 sequences, about 30% seen once. Sequencing was carried out using cord blood. The receptors were sampled from a newborn girl in good health.

A remark on this clonotype: A much larger clone lies a single base off, so this may be a read error. V gene TRBV29-1 combines with J gene TRBJ2-1; TRBD1 is a possible D gene (5 bases). This CDR3 contains 12 residues. Trimming cost V 4 bases and J 10 bases, with 14 bases left between them. Germline V gene sequence: CDR1 SQVTM, CDR2 ANQGSEA. CDR3 sequence reads: CSVGAGSYEQFF. DNA for the CDR3: TGCAGCGTTGGGGCAGGGTCCTACGAGCAGTTCTTC.

Only a few counts were recorded for this clonotype. The chain combines TRBV13 with TRBJ2-5; tentatively, D is TRBD1 or TRBD2 (7 bases each). This CDR3 is 16 amino acids long. V was shortened by 2 bases and J by 5 bases, with 18 bases between the two germline ends. CDR1 and CDR2 from the germline V gene are PRHDT and FYEKMQ (reference sequence). For the CDR3, the DNA is TGTGCCAGCAGCTTACGCGGGAGAGGGGGCCGGGAGACCCAGTACTTC. Encoded protein: CASSLRGRGGRETQYF.

This clonotype was recorded many times. This chain uses TRBV5-1 with TRBJ2-3; D is possibly TRBD2 (6 bases). Germline values: CDR1 SGHRS, CDR2 YFSETQ. The CDR3 runs to 16 residues. The V gene lost 4 bases and the J gene lost 0 bases, with 15 bases spanning the gap. Written as DNA, the CDR3 is TGCGCCAGCAGCCCGCGGGACTCGCCGAGCACAGATACGCAGTATTTT. Its protein is CASSPRDSPSTDTQYF.

This chain links TRBV13 with TRBJ1-2; D ambiguous. Trimming removed 5 bases at V and 2 bases at J, with 9 bases between. The CDR3 runs to 13 residues. The germline gives CDR1 PRHDT, CDR2 FYEKMQ (reference sequence). This CDR3 reads CASSRKGNYGYTF. The DNA for the CDR3 is TGTGCCAGCAGCCGGAAGGGAAACTATGGCTACACCTTC.

This clonotype has ten or more counts. The rearrangement joins TRBV2 to TRBJ2-3, with D maybe TRBD1 (5 bases). The CDR3 is 15 residues long. V was pared by 6 bases and J by 4 bases, with 17 bases between. Germline assignment: CDR1 SNHLY and CDR2 FYNNEI. The CDR3 region is CASRGSTVGADTQYF. The CDR3 coding sequence is TGTGCCAGCAGGGGGTCGACAGTTGGGGCAGATACGCAGTATTTT. Together with reference TRBV2 and TRBJ2-3, the CDR3 gives the full variable domain: EPEVTQTPSHQVTQMGQEVILRCVPISNHLYFYWYRQILGQKVEFLVSFYNNEISEKSEIFDDQFSVERPDGSNFTLKIRSTKLEDSAMYFCASRGSTVGADTQYFGPGTRLTVL.

A note on this clonotype: The junction does not match germline at one end; this may be a read error. The V and J genes are TRBV2 and TRBJ2-1; 11 positions agree with TRBD1. The CDR3 is 16 residues long. Germline values: CDR1 SNHLY, CDR2 FYNNEI. CDR3 amino acids: CTSRHGQGASYNEQFF. The CDR3 DNA reads as TGTACCAGCAGACACGGACAGGGGGCCTCCTACAATGAGCAGTTCTTC.

This clonotype came up a few times. V is TRBV5-1 and J is TRBJ2-7; D is possibly TRBD1 (5 bases). The CDR3 loop spans 15 amino acids. The V gene lost 0 bases and the J gene lost 4 bases, with 14 bases spanning the gap. Per germline, CDR1 SGHRS and CDR2 YFSETQ. The DNA of the CDR3 is TGCGCCAGCAGCTTGGAATCGTCAGGGTTTTACGAGCAGTACTTC. Protein sequence: CASSLESSGFYEQYF.

This rearrangement joins TRBV28 to TRBJ2-7; 8 nucleotides agree with TRBD1. The CDR3 length is 16 residues. The ends lost 3 bases at V and 2 bases at J; junction bases unmatched: 9. Germline V gives CDR1 MDHEN, CDR2 SYDVKM. The CDR3 loop is CASSFPGGVIPYEQYF. CDR3 sequence (DNA): TGTGCCAGCAGTTTCCCAGGGGGCGTCATCCCCTACGAGCAGTACTTC. The full variable domain, with the rest looked up from reference TRBV28 and TRBJ2-7, is DVKVTQSSRYLVKRTGEKVFLECVQDMDHENMFWYRQDPGLGLRLIYFSYDVKMKEKGDIPEGYSVSREKKERFSLILESASTNQTSMYLCASSFPGGVIPYEQYFGPGTRLTVT.

The V call is TRBV12-3 or TRBV12-4, the J call TRBJ2-5; D is perhaps TRBD2 (5 bases). CDR3 length: 15 residues. Between the trimmed V and J ends, which lost 4 bases and 13 bases, there was a span of 25 bases. The CDR3 DNA follows: TGTGCCAGCAGTTCAGGCGGGCTTCTAAACAATGAGCGGTACTTC. Translation: CASSSGGLLNNERYF.

This clonotype has just a few counts. The chain carries TRBV7-2 and TRBJ2-3; D may be TRBD2 (6 bases). V was trimmed by 3 bases and J by 0 bases, leaving 13 bases between them. The CDR3 extends over 16 amino acids. Looked up from germline, CDR1 is SGHTA and CDR2 is FQGNSA. The CDR3 sequence is CASSFRSGWSTDTQYF. The CDR3 coding sequence is TGTGCCAGCAGCTTTCGTAGCGGCTGGAGCACAGATACGCAGTATTTT.

The chain recombines TRBV29-1 with TRBJ2-7; D is perhaps TRBD1 (6 bases). The CDR3 spans 12 residues. The ends were cut back, 6 bases at V and 3 bases at J, with 12 bases in the middle. The germline gives CDR1 SQVTM, CDR2 ANQGSEA. This CDR3 reads CSVGAAYYEQYF. DNA of the CDR3: TGCAGCGTGGGGGCCGCTTACTACGAGCAGTACTTC.

This clonotype came up a few times. The chain employs TRBV3-1 and TRBJ2-2; 9 positions agree with TRBD2. The CDR3 extends over 16 amino acids. The germline V gene has CDR1 LGHDT and CDR2 YNNKEL (reference sequence). V shed 1 base and J 2 bases; nucleotides not matched to a gene: 2. The DNA of the CDR3 is TGTGCCAGCAGCCAAGGCGGGGGGGCCAACACCGGGGAGCTGTTTTTT. Translated: CASSQGGGANTGELFF.

The V gene is TRBV4-1, the J gene TRBJ2-5, with 7 bases matching TRBD2. The ends lost 4 bases at V and 5 bases at J; junction bases unmatched: 10. The length of the CDR3 is 15 residues. In germline, CDR1 is MGHRA, CDR2 YSYEKL. DNA of the CDR3: TGCGCCAGCAGCCGACTAATCGGGGGGTTTGAGACCCAGTACTTC. Its translation: CASSRLIGGFETQYF.

This clonotype was found a few times. The chain recombines TRBV29-1 with TRBJ1-2, with a tentative D call TRBD1 (6 bases). Trimming cost V 0 bases and J 2 bases, with 19 bases left between them. CDR3 size: 17 residues. Germline CDR1 is SQVTM and CDR2 is ANQGSEA. Written as DNA, the CDR3 is TGCAGCGTTGAAGAGGTCACCTTAACAGGGTACAACTATGGCTACACCTTC. Amino acid sequence: CSVEEVTLTGYNYGYTF.

This clonotype appeared a few times. This chain connects TRBV10-3 to TRBJ1-1; D possibly corresponds to TRBD1 (6 bases). Germline assignment: CDR1 ENHRY and CDR2 SYGVKD. The V and J ends lost 6 bases and 1 base respectively, with 9 bases between them. CDR3 length: 13 amino acids. The CDR3 region has the DNA TGTGCCATCAGGGGGGCATCGAACACTGAAGCTTTCTTT. It translates to CAIRGASNTEAFF.

This clonotype was observed a few times. This sequence joins TRBV7-2 and TRBJ2-7; 8 bases map to TRBD2. V lost 8 bases to trimming and J lost 5 bases; unmatched junction nucleotides: 2. This CDR3 is built from 11 residues. CDR1 and CDR2 (germline): SGHTA, FQGNSA. CDR3 sequence reads: CASHSGDEQYF. In nucleotides, the CDR3 is TGTGCCAGCCATAGCGGGGACGAGCAGTACTTC. Full variable domain (remainder filled in from reference TRBV7-2 and TRBJ2-7): GAGVSQSPSNKVTEKGKDVELRCDPISGHTALYWYRQSLGQGLEFLIYFQGNSAPDKSGLPSDRFSAERTGGSVSTLTIQRTQQEDSAVYLCASHSGDEQYFGPGTRLTVT.

V usage is TRBV12-3 or TRBV12-4 and J usage is TRBJ1-1; D remains ambiguous. Trimming took off 3 bases at V and 0 bases at J, with 5 bases between the two ends. The CDR3 is 13 amino acids. The chain's CDR3 is CASSFYLNTEAFF. Here the CDR3 DNA reads TGTGCCAGCAGTTTCTATCTGAACACTGAAGCTTTCTTT.

Notes on this clonotype: The junction departs from the called germline gene at one end, perhaps through a read error. This rearrangement joins TRBV29-1 to TRBJ1-1; perhaps TRBD1 as D (5 bases). The germline V gene has CDR1 SQVTM and CDR2 ANQGSEA. The CDR3 loop spans 16 amino acids. Written as DNA, the CDR3 is TGCGGCGTTGAAGATTGGCCGGGACGGTTGAACACTGAAGCTTTCTTT. Amino acid sequence: CGVEDWPGRLNTEAFF.

A single count supports this clonotype. Its ends do not fully match the called genes, so a read error is possible. The CDR3 sequence is CASTRKLAKNVQYF. The CDR3 DNA is TGTGCCAGCACCCGGAAGTTAGCCAAAAACGTTCAGTACTTC. The chain carries TRBV28 and TRBJ2-4; D gene uncertain. CDR3 length: 14 residues. Germline CDR1 reads MDHEN; CDR2 reads SYDVKM.

This clonotype has ten or more counts. This sequence joins TRBV29-1 and TRBJ2-7, with TRBD1 matching 10 bases. CDR3 length: 15 amino acids. V lost 5 bases to trimming and J lost 5 bases; unmatched junction nucleotides: 12. Germline lookup yields CDR1 SQVTM and CDR2 ANQGSEA. CDR3 residues: CSVYNPGQGLHEQYF. The CDR3 region has the DNA TGCAGCGTTTACAACCCGGGACAGGGGCTCCACGAGCAGTACTTC.

The sample holds a few counts of this clonotype. J is TRBJ2-1 and V is TRBV4-2; TRBD2 matches 12 bases. CDR3 length equals 19 residues. The junction had 18 bases not matched to a gene; V was cut back by 4 bases and J by 8 bases. Germline-derived CDR1 and CDR2 are LGHNA and YNFKEQ. The CDR3 nucleotides are TGTGCCAGCAGCCCTCAGAAGTTTATTCTAGCGGGGGGGGGCCATGAGCAGTTCTTC. Translation: CASSPQKFILAGGGHEQFF.

The chain uses TRBV25-1 and TRBJ2-5; D not certain. Per the germline V gene, CDR1 is MGHDK and CDR2 is SYGVNS. Trimming shortened V by 4 bases and J by 5 bases, and 11 bases separated the two germline ends. This CDR3 has 13 residues. For the CDR3, the DNA is TGTGCCAGCAGTGGAGAGCAAGGCGAGACCCAGTACTTC. It yields the protein CASSGEQGETQYF.

Turning to this clonotype: Given a much more abundant clone one base away, this may be a read error. This chain uses TRBV7-8 with TRBJ2-3; 7 bases map to TRBD2. The CDR3 contains 18 residues. CDR1 is SGHVS and CDR2 is FQNEAQ in the germline V gene. The CDR3 DNA is TGTGCCAGCAGCTTATACAGCGGGGCTCCACCAAGCACAGATACGCGGTATTTT. Amino acids: CASSLYSGAPPSTDTRYF. The full variable domain, with the rest looked up from reference TRBV7-8 and TRBJ2-3, is GAGVSQSPRYKVAKRGQDVALRCDPISGHVSLFWYQQALGQGPEFLTYFQNEAQLDKSGLPSDRFFAERPEGSVSTLKIQRTQQEDSAVYLCASSLYSGAPPSTDTRYFGPGTRLTVL.

This clonotype has a handful of counts. The chain joins TRBV7-9 to TRBJ2-5; weak D call: TRBD1 (6 bases). V was cut by 2 bases and J by 2 bases, with 12 bases left in between. Germline V gene lookup returns CDR1 SEHNR and CDR2 FQNEAQ (reference sequence). CDR3 length: 15 amino acids. CDR3 in amino acids: CASSLPAGVQETQYF. CDR3 DNA sequence: TGTGCCAGCAGCTTACCCGCAGGGGTACAAGAGACCCAGTACTTC.

In the case of this clonotype: One end of the junction is discordant with germline, which a read error may explain. This rearrangement joins TRBV13 to TRBJ2-5; weak D call: TRBD2 (6 bases). TRBJ2-7 explains the end of the DNA better; the J call may be wrong. From germline, CDR1 is PRHDT and CDR2 FYEKMQ (reference sequence). CDR3 length: 14 amino acids. CDR3 protein: CAGSYPGLRYEQYF. In nucleotides, the CDR3 is TGTGCCGGCAGCTACCCCGGACTACGATACGAGCAGTACTTC.

The CDR3 bases are TGCAGTGCTAGAGATCCGGGAGTGTCCTACGAGCAGTACTTC. It translates to CSARDPGVSYEQYF. The V gene is TRBV20-1, the J gene TRBJ2-7; maybe TRBD2 (6 bases). The CDR3 spans 14 residues. V was trimmed by 0 bases and J by 1 base, leaving 10 bases between them. Germline V gene lookup returns CDR1 DFQATT and CDR2 SNEGSKA (reference sequence).

The V call is TRBV29-1, the J call TRBJ2-1; D is possibly TRBD1 or TRBD2 (5 bases each). Trimming pared 4 bases from V and 10 bases from J, leaving 17 bases between. The CDR3 has 13 residues. CDR1 and CDR2 from the germline V gene are SQVTM and ANQGSEA. CDR3: CSVVDPWGGEQFF. CDR3 nucleotide sequence: TGCAGCGTTGTAGACCCGTGGGGCGGGGAGCAGTTCTTC.